A selection of T cell receptor beta chains follows, all from one sample in a study of radiotherapy plus CTLA-4 blockade in lung cancer. The method was immunoSEQ multiplex PCR; TCRdb's version includes in-frame clones alone and lacks a portion of them. The sample shows about 88,000 clones, 60% to 80% of them seen only once. Here the sequenced sample was peripheral blood, taken from a patient treated with radiotherapy plus ipilimumab. All receptors come from a human donor with non-small cell lung cancer that progressed on radiotherapy plus ipilimumab. The CDR3 runs from the conserved cysteine through the conserved F or W. Fields, in order: J gene, clone size, V gene, D gene, CDR3 protein, CDR3 DNA. The D gene is left open where the match is weak. Some rows mark clone size as missing; the rest say once, few, many or name a class of expanded clone.

TRBJ1-1 NA TRBV18 TRBD1 CASSGQANTEAFF TGTGCCAGCTCGGGACAGGCAAACACTGAAGCTTTCTTT
TRBJ2-7 few TRBV7-6 NA CASSLWRGEQYF TGTGCCAGCAGCTTATGGCGGGGCGAGCAGTACTTC
TRBJ2-5 once TRBV6-6 NA CASSPGTVQETQYF TGTGCCAGCAGTCCCGGGACGGTACAAGAGACCCAGTACTTC
TRBJ2-3 NA TRBV29-1 NA CSVETGTDTQYF TGCAGCGTGGAAACAGGCACAGATACGCAGTATTTT
TRBJ2-7 NA TRBV6-1 TRBD1 CASSRGQGYEQYF TGTGCCAGCAGTCGGGGACAGGGATACGAGCAGTACTTC
TRBJ2-2 NA TRBV5-1 TRBD2 CASSGLLAGDSGELFF TGCGCCAGCAGCGGTCTTCTAGCGGGGGATTCCGGGGAGCTGTTTTTT
TRBJ2-7 NA TRBV27 NA CASSLSLNGPYYEQYF TGTGCCAGCAGTTTATCGCTTAATGGGCCCTACTACGAGCAGTACTTC
TRBJ2-7 few TRBV6-1 TRBD1 CASIRDSTTYEQYF TGTGCCAGCATCCGGGACAGCACCACCTACGAGCAGTACTTC
TRBJ2-5 NA TRBV5-6 NA CASSGPKGGGETQYF TGTGCCAGCAGTGGGCCCAAGGGAGGCGGGGAGACCCAGTACTTC
TRBJ1-6 few TRBV4-1 NA CASSQGGSSPLHF TGCGCCAGCAGCCAAGGTGGGTCTTCACCCCTCCACTTT
TRBJ2-3 NA TRBV5-4 NA CASSLYSFITDTQYF TGTGCCAGCAGCCTTTACTCTTTTATCACAGATACGCAGTATTTT
TRBJ2-7 NA TRBV4-3 NA CASSQVGSYEQYF TGCGCCAGCAGCCAAGTCGGCTCCTACGAGCAGTACTTC
TRBJ2-5 once TRBV5-1 TRBD2 CASSWGTSGETQYF TGCGCCAGCAGCTGGGGGACTAGCGGAGAGACCCAGTACTTC
TRBJ2-7 NA TRBV2 NA CASSDQGNHEQYF TGTGCCAGCAGTGATCAGGGCAACCACGAGCAGTACTTC
TRBJ1-2 few TRBV28 NA CASSVRIYGYTF TGTGCCAGCAGCGTAAGGATCTATGGCTACACCTTC
TRBJ2-7 NA TRBV11-1 NA CASSLALTGTPSSYEQYF TGTGCCAGCAGCTTAGCCCTCACCGGGACACCTAGTTCCTACGAGCAGTACTTC
TRBJ2-1 few TRBV28 TRBD1 CASSLIRQGAYNEQFF TGTGCCAGCAGTTTAATCAGACAGGGGGCCTACAATGAGCAGTTCTTC
TRBJ1-1 NA TRBV6-5 NA CASRLRRGPTEAFF TGTGCCAGCAGACTAAGGCGGGGGCCCACTGAAGCTTTCTTT
TRBJ1-6 NA TRBV28 NA CASRALNSPLHF TGTGCCAGCAGGGCCTTGAATTCACCCCTCCACTTT
TRBJ2-5 NA TRBV2 NA CASSAGQQETQYF TGTGCCAGCAGTGCCGGTCAGCAAGAGACCCAGTACTTC
TRBJ2-1 few TRBV2 TRBD2 CASRRSNSGGAGLSYNEQFF TGTGCCAGCAGGAGGTCAAATAGCGGGGGGGCGGGGCTCTCCTACAATGAGCAGTTCTTC
TRBJ2-5 NA TRBV4-1 NA CASSPGARTQETQYF TGCGCCAGCAGCCCTGGGGCACGGACCCAAGAGACCCAGTACTTC
TRBJ1-1 NA TRBV2 NA CASTKGGGTEAFF TGTGCCAGCACTAAAGGGGGGGGCACTGAAGCTTTCTTT